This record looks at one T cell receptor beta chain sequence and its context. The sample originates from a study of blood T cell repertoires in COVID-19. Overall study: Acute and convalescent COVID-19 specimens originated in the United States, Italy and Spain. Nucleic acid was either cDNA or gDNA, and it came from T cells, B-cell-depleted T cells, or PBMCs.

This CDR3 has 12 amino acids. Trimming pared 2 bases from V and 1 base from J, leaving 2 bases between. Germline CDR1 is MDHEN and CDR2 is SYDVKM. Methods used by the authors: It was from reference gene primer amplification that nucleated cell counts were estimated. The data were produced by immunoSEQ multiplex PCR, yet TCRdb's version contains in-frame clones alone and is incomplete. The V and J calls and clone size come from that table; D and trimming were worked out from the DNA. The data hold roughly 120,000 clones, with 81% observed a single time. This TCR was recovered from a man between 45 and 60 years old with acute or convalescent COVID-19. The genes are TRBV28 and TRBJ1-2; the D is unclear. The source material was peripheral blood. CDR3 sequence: CASSLLNYGYTF. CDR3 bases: TGTGCCAGCAGTTTACTTAACTATGGCTACACCTTC.